This T cell receptor (beta chain) derives from a study of T-cell memory formation after mild COVID-19. Overall study: Clustering of TCRs was largely donor specific. Overall study results and limits: Second-wave clones reaching peak frequency on day 37 lacked confirmed SARS-CoV-2 specificity. Contracting CD4+ clones sat mainly in CM and EM; CD8+ in EMRA.

Details on this clonotype: Antigen specificity is unknown.

5'RACE primed from the constant segment yielded TCR alpha and TCR beta cDNA libraries bearing sample barcodes and UMIs. In TCRdb, the 5' RACE reads were re-called with MiXCR into one record per CDR3 protein. The sample shows over 130,000 distinct CDR3 sequences, 11% to 15% of them seen only once. Deletions cut 5 bases from V and 6 bases from J, with 11 bases between. CDR3 size: 13 residues. This sequence joins TRBV12-3 or TRBV12-4 and TRBJ1-5, with D hard to call. The material sequenced was PBMCs or a T cell subset sorted from them (not recorded which). The TCR comes from an adult woman who had mild COVID-19 (a few samples of this study predate the infection). Cell type and time point are not known. In nucleotides, the CDR3 is TGTGCCAGCAGTCCCGGGAAGGTTCAGCCCCAGCATTTT. Protein: CASSPGKVQPQHF.